Listed here are 3 T cell receptor beta chains from one sample, sequenced in a study of PD-L1 blockade in urothelial cancer. The data were produced by immunoSEQ multiplex PCR, yet TCRdb's version contains in-frame clones alone and is incomplete. Among around 130,000 clones listed, 84% were seen once. Documented time point: pretreatment peripheral blood. This material consisted of PBMCs, taken around atezolizumab (anti-PD-L1) treatment. Receptors were obtained from a man aged 50 to 60 with urothelial cancer.

The gene calls are TRBV7-9 and TRBJ1-5; D is perhaps TRBD1 (5 bases). The CDR3 sequence is 16 residues long. Germline V lookup: CDR1 SEHNR, CDR2 FQNEAQ (reference sequence). The V gene lost 1 base and the J gene lost 0 bases, with 10 bases spanning the gap. CDR3 DNA: TGTGCCAGCAGCTTAGGGTCAGGGTATAGCAATCAGCCCCAGCATTTT. Its protein product is CASSLGSGYSNQPQHF.

The V call is TRBV15, the J call TRBJ2-2, with 8 positions matching TRBD2. From germline, CDR1 is LNHNV and CDR2 YYDKDF (reference sequence). The CDR3 runs 16 residues. V was clipped by 5 bases and J by 5 bases; unmatched bases: 10. The DNA of the CDR3 is TGTGCCACCAGCGCCCCTTTTGCGGGAGGTACCGGGGAGCTGTTTTTT. Protein product: CATSAPFAGGTGELFF.

The chain is built from TRBV2 and TRBJ1-5, with D unresolved. V was clipped by 4 bases and J by 5 bases, with 9 bases between them. The CDR3 is 13 amino acids. Germline V lookup: CDR1 SNHLY, CDR2 FYNNEI. DNA of the CDR3: TGTGCCAGCAGTGTGAGCCGGGATCAGCCCCAGCATTTT. Translated: CASSVSRDQPQHF.